The T cell receptor (beta chain) described here comes from a study of blood T cell repertoires in COVID-19. As for the study in general: Researchers got acute and convalescent COVID-19 samples from the United States, Italy and Spain. The cDNA or gDNA used as material had been derived from T cells, B-cell-depleted T cells, or PBMCs.

Under the authors' procedure: Estimation of nucleated cell counts was performed using reference gene primer amplification. TCRdb's copy holds only in-frame clones and misses some; the assay was immunoSEQ multiplex PCR. V, J and clone size were drawn from that table, and D and trimming were deduced from the DNA. Of 300,000 to 400,000 clones in the sample, approximately 85% were seen once. The ends were cut back, 0 bases at V and 8 bases at J, with 11 bases in the middle. The CDR3 is made up of 13 amino acids. CDR1 SGHDT and CDR2 YYEEEE come from the germline V gene. This chain links TRBV5-6 with TRBJ1-2, with D unresolved. Sequenced material: peripheral blood. This clonotype was sampled from a human donor in a cohort sampled during active COVID-19. In DNA, the CDR3 is TGTGCCAGCAGCTTGGGACAAGTCGAGGGCTACACCTTC. It is translated as CASSLGQVEGYTF.